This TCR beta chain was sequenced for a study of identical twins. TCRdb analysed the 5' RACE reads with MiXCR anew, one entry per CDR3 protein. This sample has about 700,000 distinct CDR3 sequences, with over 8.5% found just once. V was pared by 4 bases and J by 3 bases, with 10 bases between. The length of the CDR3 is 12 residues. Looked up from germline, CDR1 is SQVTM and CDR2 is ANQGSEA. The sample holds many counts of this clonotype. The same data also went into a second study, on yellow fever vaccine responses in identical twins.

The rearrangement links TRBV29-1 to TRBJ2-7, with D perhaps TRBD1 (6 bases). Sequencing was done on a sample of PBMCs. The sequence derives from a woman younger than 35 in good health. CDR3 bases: TGCAGCGTTGGACAGGACAGCTACGAGCAGTACTTC. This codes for CSVGQDSYEQYF.